These 27 T cell receptor beta chains were all obtained from the same sample, sequenced in a study of Graves' ophthalmopathy and Graves' hyperthyroidism. Researchers took RNA transcripts and amplified TCR beta CDR3 regions from them. In the first round, RT-PCR was carried out with HTBI primers, and a multiplex PCR formed the second round. TCRdb ran MiXCR on the multiplex PCR reads and lists one entry per CDR3 protein. The sample has approximately 500,000 distinct CDR3 sequences, approximately 15% seen once. Sequenced: blood. The receptor source for this set is a woman aged 30 to 39 with Graves' ophthalmopathy.

This clonotype was observed at least ten times. The chain links TRBV18 to TRBJ1-1, with D possibly being TRBD1 (6 bases). Per the germline V gene, CDR1 is KGHSH and CDR2 is LQKENI. This CDR3 region has 14 residues. Deletions cut 3 bases from V and 3 bases from J, with 11 bases between. The DNA of the CDR3 is TGTGCCAGCTCACCTCCGAAGGGGGACACTGAAGCTTTCTTT. It is translated as CASSPPKGDTEAFF.

This clonotype was observed many times. This rearrangement joins TRBV30 to TRBJ1-1; D is ambiguous. Germline V gene data show CDR1 as GTSNPN and CDR2 as SVGIG (reference sequence). The CDR3 length is 13 residues. Trimming took off 2 bases at V and 5 bases at J, with 12 bases between the two ends. The CDR3 region is CAWSTLVGTEAFF. CDR3 bases: TGTGCCTGGAGTACCCTAGTTGGAACTGAAGCTTTCTTT.

This clonotype was seen repeatedly, ten times or more. The chain is built from TRBV27 and TRBJ2-5, with D unclear. CDR3 length: 11 residues. Germline V gene data show CDR1 as MNHEY and CDR2 as SMNVEV (reference sequence). The V end was cut by 4 bases, the J end by 4 bases, with 4 bases between. The CDR3 coding sequence is TGTGCCAGCAGTTCAGGAGAGACCCAGTACTTC. Amino acids: CASSSGETQYF.

This clonotype was found many times. The rearrangement links TRBV7-8 to TRBJ1-1; D may be TRBD1 (5 bases). CDR1 and CDR2 (germline): SGHVS, FQNEAQ. V was trimmed by 6 bases and J by 5 bases, leaving 16 bases between them. This CDR3 comprises 14 residues. CDR3 in amino acids: CASRSREERTEAFF. In DNA, the CDR3 is TGTGCCAGCAGGAGCAGGGAGGAAAGAACTGAAGCTTTCTTT.

V gene TRBV15 combines with J gene TRBJ1-1; TRBD1 matches at 12 bases. Trimming at V came to 6 bases and at J to 6 bases, leaving 5 bases not matched to a gene. CDR3 size: 14 residues. CDR1 and CDR2 (germline): LNHNV, YYDKDF (reference sequence). The CDR3 sequence: CATRGDRGHAEAFF. The CDR3 DNA follows: TGTGCCACCAGGGGGGACAGGGGGCACGCTGAAGCTTTCTTT.

This clonotype was detected many times. The chain has TRBV6-2 or TRBV6-3 and TRBJ1-5, with a tentative D call TRBD1 (6 bases). V shed 3 bases and J shed 1 base, with 10 bases lying between them. The CDR3 contains 15 residues. Germline-derived CDR1 and CDR2 are MNHEY and SVGEGT. The DNA for the CDR3 is TGTGCCAGCAGTTATTACGGACAGAGCAATCAGCCCCAGCATTTT. As protein: CASSYYGQSNQPQHF.

In its sample, this clonotype was seen many times. The chain has TRBV15 and TRBJ2-2; D not certain. V dropped 0 bases and J dropped 5 bases, with 7 bases sitting between them. CDR3 length equals 14 residues. Per the germline V gene, CDR1 is LNHNV and CDR2 is YYDKDF (reference sequence). The CDR3 region is CATSRDVGTGELFF. CDR3 DNA sequence: TGTGCCACCAGCAGAGATGTGGGGACCGGGGAGCTGTTTTTT.

Ten or more counts support this clonotype. The V gene is TRBV29-1, the J gene TRBJ1-1; D may be TRBD1 (6 bases). Trimming took off 3 bases at V and 1 base at J, with 9 bases between the two ends. Germline CDR1 SQVTM, CDR2 ANQGSEA. The CDR3 consists of 13 residues. CDR3 nucleotide sequence: TGCAGCGTTGAGCGGACAGCGAACACTGAAGCTTTCTTT. This gives the protein CSVERTANTEAFF.

This clonotype has a count of ten or more. The chain carries TRBV6-2 or TRBV6-3 and TRBJ1-5; TRBD1 aligns across 7 bases. The germline V gene encodes CDR1 MNHEY and CDR2 SVGEGT. Trimming removed 5 bases from V and 4 bases from J; junction bases left unmatched: 8. The CDR3 sequence is 15 residues long. Here the CDR3 DNA reads TGTGCCAGCAGTCAAGGGACAGTGGGGAATCAGCCCCAGCATTTT. Translated, it gives CASSQGTVGNQPQHF.

The chain recombines TRBV30 with TRBJ2-2; D might be TRBD1 (7 bases). Germline V gene lookup returns CDR1 GTSNPN and CDR2 SVGIG (reference sequence). This CDR3 comprises 14 residues. V gave up 3 bases and J gave up 4 bases, with 12 bases separating them. The CDR3 here is CAWSGGTVTGELFF. CDR3 DNA sequence: TGTGCCTGGAGCGGAGGGACAGTCACCGGGGAGCTGTTTTTT.

J is TRBJ1-5 and V is TRBV20-1; no clear D gene. The ends were cut back, 3 bases at V and 9 bases at J, with 12 bases in the middle. The CDR3 has 12 amino acids. Germline-derived CDR1 and CDR2 are DFQATT and SNEGSKA (reference sequence). In DNA, the CDR3 is TGCAGTGCTAGTCAGGCTGGCCTGCCCCAGCATTTT. Its translation: CSASQAGLPQHF.

This clonotype was recorded at least ten times. The V gene is TRBV12-3 or TRBV12-4, the J gene TRBJ2-7; 7 bases line up with TRBD1. The CDR3 is 13 amino acids. Trimming at V came to 5 bases and at J to 4 bases, leaving 5 bases not matched to a gene. As DNA, the CDR3 is TGTGCCAGCAGTCCCAGGGACAGTTACGAGCAGTACTTC. Translated: CASSPRDSYEQYF.

In this sample, this clonotype turned up many times. The chain combines TRBV28 with TRBJ2-7, with 9 bases aligning to TRBD2. The germline gives CDR1 MDHEN, CDR2 SYDVKM. CDR3 length: 14 amino acids. J was trimmed by 0 bases and V by 6 bases; bases with no gene match: 3. CDR3 region: CASSQAGGSYEQYF. CDR3 sequence (DNA): TGTGCCAGCAGCCAAGCGGGGGGCTCCTACGAGCAGTACTTC.

This clonotype was seen at least ten times. This chain joins TRBV7-3 and TRBJ1-1, with D possibly TRBD1 on 6 matching bases. The CDR3 is 13 amino acids. CDR1 is SGHTA and CDR2 is FQGTGA in the germline V gene. Between the trimmed V and J ends, which lost 5 bases and 4 bases, there was a span of 11 bases. The CDR3, as DNA: TGTGCCAGCAGCACGAGAGGGGGCACTGAAGCTTTCTTT. Translating it yields CASSTRGGTEAFF.

The chain recombines TRBV7-8 with TRBJ1-5; D is possibly TRBD1 (5 bases). Germline V gene sequence: CDR1 SGHVS, CDR2 FQNEAQ. This CDR3 contains 16 residues. Trimming removed 2 bases from V and 6 bases from J, with 17 bases in between. In DNA form, the CDR3 reads TGTGCCAGCAGCTTATCGTATCAGGCAGGGAGTCAGCCCCAGCATTTT. It translates to CASSLSYQAGSQPQHF.

The CDR3 DNA sequence: TGTGCCAGCAGCTTAGAGAAACAGGGGGGAGGCTACACCTTC. Protein product: CASSLEKQGGGYTF. The chain couples TRBV7-2 to TRBJ1-2; 8 nucleotides match TRBD1. The V and J ends lost 1 base and 8 bases, in that order; junction bases with no gene match: 6. The CDR3 length is 14 residues. Germline CDR1 is SGHTA and CDR2 is FQGNSA.

This clonotype was detected many times. This sequence joins TRBV6-1 and TRBJ2-6; D gene uncertain. V lost 7 bases and J lost 4, with 11 bases in between. Looked up from germline, CDR1 is MNHNS and CDR2 is SASEGT. The CDR3 has 14 residues. The CDR3 reads CASTRARGANVLTF. CDR3 nucleotides: TGTGCCAGCACCCGGGCACGGGGGGCCAACGTCCTGACTTTC.

The chain has TRBV6-5 and TRBJ2-5; 12 nucleotides align to TRBD2. CDR1 is MNHEY, CDR2 SVGAGI, per germline. The trim removed 1 base at V and 5 bases at J, leaving 5 bases unmatched. The CDR3 consists of 16 residues. The CDR3 DNA follows: TGTGCCAGCAGTTACTTAGGACTAGCGGGGCGTGAGACCCAGTACTTC. It codes for CASSYLGLAGRETQYF.

This clonotype occurred many times. This chain joins TRBV12-3 or TRBV12-4 and TRBJ1-1; TRBD1 might be the D (5 bases). The length of the CDR3 is 14 residues. V was shortened by 6 bases and J by 0 bases, with 11 bases between the two germline ends. The CDR3 DNA reads TGTGCCAGCAGCCGGGGCTTAATGAACACTGAAGCTTTCTTT. Its translation is CASSRGLMNTEAFF.

This clonotype was observed at least ten times. The chain couples TRBV28 to TRBJ1-2; D not resolved. Looked up from germline, CDR1 is MDHEN and CDR2 is SYDVKM. Trimming cost V 6 bases and J 3 bases, with 11 bases left between them. CDR3 length: 13 amino acids. In DNA form, the CDR3 reads TGTGCCAGCAGGCAGGTCTTTCACTATGGCTACACCTTC. Its protein is CASRQVFHYGYTF.

This clonotype was seen at least ten times. The J gene is TRBJ1-5, the V gene TRBV19; 10 bases are a match to TRBD1. CDR1 and CDR2 (germline): LNHDA, SQIVND (reference sequence). The CDR3 is 15 residues long. After removal of 6 bases from V and 7 bases from J, the junction contained 9 bases not matched to a gene. CDR3 in amino acids: CASSTTGGGEQPQHF. The CDR3 nucleotides read TGTGCCAGTAGCACGACAGGGGGCGGTGAACAGCCCCAGCATTTT.

The chain is built from TRBV7-3 and TRBJ2-2, with a weak D call TRBD1 (6 bases). CDR3 length: 15 residues. Trimming took off 5 bases at V and 4 bases at J, with 14 bases between the two ends. The germline V gene encodes CDR1 SGHTA and CDR2 FQGTGA. The CDR3: CASSARQAATGELFF. The CDR3 bases are TGTGCCAGCAGCGCCCGACAGGCGGCCACCGGGGAGCTGTTTTTT.

J is TRBJ2-7 and V is TRBV25-1; D unresolved. Germline CDR1 MGHDK, CDR2 SYGVNS. CDR3 length: 10 amino acids. V lost 9 bases to trimming and J lost 3 bases, with 6 bases between them. The chain's CDR3 is CARQDYEQYF. The CDR3 nucleotides read TGTGCCAGGCAGGACTACGAGCAGTACTTC.

This clonotype was detected ten times or more. CDR3 sequence: CASSFSADREETQYF. CDR3 nucleotide sequence: TGTGCCAGCAGCTTTTCGGCCGACAGGGAAGAGACCCAGTACTTC. The chain combines TRBV7-9 with TRBJ2-5; TRBD1 matches at 7 bases. The germline gives CDR1 SEHNR, CDR2 FQNEAQ (reference sequence). This CDR3 spans 15 amino acids. V dropped 3 bases and J dropped 3; count of bases not matched to a gene: 7.

Many counts were recorded for this clonotype. The chain links TRBV12-3 or TRBV12-4 to TRBJ2-7, with 8 bases lining up with TRBD2. The CDR3 runs to 14 residues. V was clipped by 3 bases and J by 5 bases; unmatched bases: 6. The CDR3 nucleotides are TGTGCCAGCAGTTTCGGGACTAGGGAGCACGAGCAGTACTTC. This gives the protein CASSFGTREHEQYF.

This clonotype was counted only a few times. V and J are TRBV3-1 and TRBJ2-5; 8 bases line up with TRBD1. The CDR3 sequence is 16 residues long. The V gene end was trimmed by 1 base and the J gene end by 5 bases; junction bases not matched to a gene: 9. The germline gives CDR1 LGHDT, CDR2 YNNKEL (reference sequence). DNA for the CDR3: TGTGCCAGCAGCCAAGTGCTAGGACAGGGTACGGAGACCCAGTACTTC. It specifies CASSQVLGQGTETQYF.

This clonotype was seen ten or more times. Because the CDR3 is missing its conserved closing phenylalanine or tryptophan, this is likely a read error. The V and J genes are TRBV10-3 and TRBJ2-5, with 8 nucleotides matching TRBD1. CDR3 length: 14 amino acids. Per the germline V gene, CDR1 is ENHRY and CDR2 is SYGVKD. J lost 4 bases, V lost 10 bases, and 11 bases had no gene match. CDR3 in amino acids: CATTDRARRETQYL. The CDR3 region has the DNA TGTGCCACTACGGACAGGGCGAGGAGAGAGACCCAGTACCTC.